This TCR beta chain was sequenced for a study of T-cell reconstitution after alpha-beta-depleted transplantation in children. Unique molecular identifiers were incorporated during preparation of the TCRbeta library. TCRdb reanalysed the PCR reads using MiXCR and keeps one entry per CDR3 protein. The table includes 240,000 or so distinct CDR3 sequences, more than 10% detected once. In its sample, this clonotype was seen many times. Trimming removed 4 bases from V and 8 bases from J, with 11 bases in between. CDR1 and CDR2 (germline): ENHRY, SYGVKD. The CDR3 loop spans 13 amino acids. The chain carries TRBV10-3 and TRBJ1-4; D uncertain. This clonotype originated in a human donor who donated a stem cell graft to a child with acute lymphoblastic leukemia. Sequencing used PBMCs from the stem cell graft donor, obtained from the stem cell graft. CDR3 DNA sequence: TGTGCCATCAGTGGGGGAGTGAGGGAAAAACTGTTTTTT. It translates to CAISGGVREKLFF.